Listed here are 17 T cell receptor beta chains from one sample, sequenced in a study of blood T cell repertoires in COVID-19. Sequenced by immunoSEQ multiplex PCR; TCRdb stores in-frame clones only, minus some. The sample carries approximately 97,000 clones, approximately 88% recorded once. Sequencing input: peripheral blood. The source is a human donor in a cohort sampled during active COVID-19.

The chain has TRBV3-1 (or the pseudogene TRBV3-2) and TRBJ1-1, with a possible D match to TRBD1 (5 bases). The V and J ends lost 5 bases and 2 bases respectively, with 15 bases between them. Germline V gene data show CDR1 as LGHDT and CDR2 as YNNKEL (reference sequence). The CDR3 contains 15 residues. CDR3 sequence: CASSVGARGNTEAFF. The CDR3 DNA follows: TGTGCCAGCAGCGTAGGGGCGCGAGGCAACACTGAAGCTTTCTTT.

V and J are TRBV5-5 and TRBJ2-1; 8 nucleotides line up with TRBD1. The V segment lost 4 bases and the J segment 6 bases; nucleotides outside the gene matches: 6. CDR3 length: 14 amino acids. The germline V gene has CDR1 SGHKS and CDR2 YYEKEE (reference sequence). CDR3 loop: CASSRGQDFNEQFF. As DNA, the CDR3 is TGTGCCAGCAGCCGGGGACAGGACTTCAATGAGCAGTTCTTC.

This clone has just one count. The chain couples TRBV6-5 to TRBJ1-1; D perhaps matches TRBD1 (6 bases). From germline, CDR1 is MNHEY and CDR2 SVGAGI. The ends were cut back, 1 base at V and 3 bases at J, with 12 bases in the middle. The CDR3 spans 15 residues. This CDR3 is CASSYWGGADTEAFF. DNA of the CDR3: TGTGCCAGCAGTTACTGGGGGGGGGCAGACACTGAAGCTTTCTTT.

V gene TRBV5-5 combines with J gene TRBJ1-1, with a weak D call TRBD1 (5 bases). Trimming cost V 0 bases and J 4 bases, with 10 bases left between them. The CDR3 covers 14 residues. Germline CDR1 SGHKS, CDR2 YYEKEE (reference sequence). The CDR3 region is CASSLEGQGTEAFF. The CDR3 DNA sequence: TGTGCCAGCAGCTTGGAAGGGCAGGGCACTGAAGCTTTCTTT.

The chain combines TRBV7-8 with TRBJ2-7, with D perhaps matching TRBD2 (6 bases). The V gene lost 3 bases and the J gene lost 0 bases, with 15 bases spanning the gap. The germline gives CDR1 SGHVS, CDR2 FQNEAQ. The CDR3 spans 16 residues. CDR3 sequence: CASSFHTSPGSYEQYF. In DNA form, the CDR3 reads TGTGCCAGCAGCTTCCATACTAGCCCTGGCTCCTACGAGCAGTACTTC.

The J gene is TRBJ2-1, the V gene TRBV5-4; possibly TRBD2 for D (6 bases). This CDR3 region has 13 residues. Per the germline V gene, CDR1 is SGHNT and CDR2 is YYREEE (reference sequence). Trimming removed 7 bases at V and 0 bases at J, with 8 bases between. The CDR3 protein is CASHSGSYNEQFF. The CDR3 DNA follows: TGTGCCAGCCATAGCGGCTCCTACAATGAGCAGTTCTTC.

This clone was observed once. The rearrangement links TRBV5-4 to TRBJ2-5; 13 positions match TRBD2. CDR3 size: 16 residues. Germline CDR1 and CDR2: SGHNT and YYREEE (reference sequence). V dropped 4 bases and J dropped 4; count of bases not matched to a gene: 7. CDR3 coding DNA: TGTGCCAGCAGCCGGACTAGCGGGGGCTATGGAGAGACCCAGTACTTC. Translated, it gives CASSRTSGGYGETQYF.

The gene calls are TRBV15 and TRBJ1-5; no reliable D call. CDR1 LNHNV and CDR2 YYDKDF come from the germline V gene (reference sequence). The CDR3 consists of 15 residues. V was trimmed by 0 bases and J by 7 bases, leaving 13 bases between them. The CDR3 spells CATSRETGPRQPQHF. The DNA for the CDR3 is TGTGCCACCAGCAGAGAGACCGGCCCTAGACAGCCCCAGCATTTT.

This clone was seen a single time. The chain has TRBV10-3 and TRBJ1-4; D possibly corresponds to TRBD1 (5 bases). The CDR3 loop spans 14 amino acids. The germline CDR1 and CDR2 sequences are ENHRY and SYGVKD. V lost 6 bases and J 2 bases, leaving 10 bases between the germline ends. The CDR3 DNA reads TGTGCCATCAGGGAGGGACTCACTAATGAAAAACTGTTTTTT. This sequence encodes CAIREGLTNEKLFF.

The CDR3 DNA follows: TGCGCCAGCAGCTTGTACAGCTTCTACGAGCAGTACTTC. Translation gives CASSLYSFYEQYF. The chain joins TRBV5-1 to TRBJ2-7; no definite D call. This CDR3 is 13 amino acids long. The ends were cut back, 1 base at V and 3 bases at J, with 8 bases in the middle. Looked up from germline, CDR1 is SGHRS and CDR2 is YFSETQ.

The CDR3 here is CASRPTGGFGYTF. The CDR3 DNA is TGTGCCAGCAGACCGACAGGGGGCTTTGGCTACACCTTC. The chain recombines TRBV12-3 or TRBV12-4 with TRBJ1-2, with 10 bases that match TRBD1. V trimming: 6 bases; J trimming: 7 bases; junction bases outside the gene matches: 5. This CDR3 spans 13 amino acids.

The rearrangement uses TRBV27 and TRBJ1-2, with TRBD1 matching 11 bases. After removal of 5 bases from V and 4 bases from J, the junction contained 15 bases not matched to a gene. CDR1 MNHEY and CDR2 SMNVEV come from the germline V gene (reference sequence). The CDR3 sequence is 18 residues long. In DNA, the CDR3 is TGTGCCAGCAGTCCCCGCGGGACAGGGGGAGATTTGGGCTATGGCTACACCTTC. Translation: CASSPRGTGGDLGYGYTF.

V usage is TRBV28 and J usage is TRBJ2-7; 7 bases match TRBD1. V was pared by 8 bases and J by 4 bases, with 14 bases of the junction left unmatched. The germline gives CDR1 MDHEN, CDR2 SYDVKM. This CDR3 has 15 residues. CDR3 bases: TGTGCCAGCTGCCCGGCCGGGACAGCCTTATACGAGCAGTACTTC. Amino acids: CASCPAGTALYEQYF.

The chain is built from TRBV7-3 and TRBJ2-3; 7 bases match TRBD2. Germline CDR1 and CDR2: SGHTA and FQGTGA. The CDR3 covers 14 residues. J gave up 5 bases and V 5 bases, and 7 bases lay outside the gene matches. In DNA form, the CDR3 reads TGTGCCAGCAGCCCCGGGGCGGGGGTAGATACGCAGTATTTT. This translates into CASSPGAGVDTQYF.

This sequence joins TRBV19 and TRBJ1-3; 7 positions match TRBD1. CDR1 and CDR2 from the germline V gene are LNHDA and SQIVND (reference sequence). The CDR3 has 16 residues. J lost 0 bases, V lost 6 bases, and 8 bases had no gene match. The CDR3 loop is CASRAGTATSGNTIYF. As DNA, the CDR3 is TGTGCCAGTAGGGCCGGGACAGCAACCTCTGGAAACACCATATATTTT.

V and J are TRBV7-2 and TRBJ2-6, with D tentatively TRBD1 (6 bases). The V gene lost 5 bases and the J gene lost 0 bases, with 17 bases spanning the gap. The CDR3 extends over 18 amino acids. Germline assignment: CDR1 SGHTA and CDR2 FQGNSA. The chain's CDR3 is CASSERDKHPSGANVLTF. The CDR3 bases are TGTGCCAGCAGCGAACGGGACAAACACCCCTCTGGGGCCAACGTCCTGACTTTC.

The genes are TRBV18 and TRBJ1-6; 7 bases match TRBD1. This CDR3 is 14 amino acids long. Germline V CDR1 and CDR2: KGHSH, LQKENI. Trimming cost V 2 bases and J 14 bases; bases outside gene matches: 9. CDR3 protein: CASSPGTESPTLHF. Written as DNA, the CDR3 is TGTGCCAGCTCACCAGGGACAGAGAGCCCAACCCTCCACTTT.